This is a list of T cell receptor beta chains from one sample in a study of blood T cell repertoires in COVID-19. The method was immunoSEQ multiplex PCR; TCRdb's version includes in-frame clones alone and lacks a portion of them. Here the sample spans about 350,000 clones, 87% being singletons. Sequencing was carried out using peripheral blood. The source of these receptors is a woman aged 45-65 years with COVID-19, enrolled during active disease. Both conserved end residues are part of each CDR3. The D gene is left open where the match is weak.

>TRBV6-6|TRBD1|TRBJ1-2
CASSLGQLYGYTF
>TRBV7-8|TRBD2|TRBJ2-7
CASSSRRTSGRDEQYF
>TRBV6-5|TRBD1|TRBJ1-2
CASKDRVHGYTF
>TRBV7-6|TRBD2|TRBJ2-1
CASSLATSGYNEQFF
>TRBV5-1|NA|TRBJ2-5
CASSRRTAIQETQYF
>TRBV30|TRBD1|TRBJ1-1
CAWSRITGVAEAFF
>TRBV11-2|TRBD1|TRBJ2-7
CASSSQQGAGEQYF
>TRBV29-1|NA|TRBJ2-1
CSVDTGLSPRNEQFF
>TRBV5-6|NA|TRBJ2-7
CASSLETRAYEQYF
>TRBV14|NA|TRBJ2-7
CASSLGRGYEQYF
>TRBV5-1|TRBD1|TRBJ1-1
CASSADRGGENTEAFF
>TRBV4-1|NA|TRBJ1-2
CASSQGDGGARGYGYTF
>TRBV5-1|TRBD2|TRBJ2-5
CASSLGTSGGKETQYF
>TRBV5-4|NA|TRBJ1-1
CASKGQRDTEAFF
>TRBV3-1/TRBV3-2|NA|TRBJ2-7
CASSQSLAGKYEQYF
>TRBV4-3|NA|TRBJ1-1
CASSQDRDQGAFF
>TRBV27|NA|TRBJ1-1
CASSLYSLNTEAFF
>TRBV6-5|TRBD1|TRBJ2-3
CASLGQVSDTQYF
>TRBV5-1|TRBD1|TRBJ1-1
CASSPGQGENTEAFF
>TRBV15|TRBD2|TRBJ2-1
CATSRVGTRIRDEQFF
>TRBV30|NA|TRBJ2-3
CAWSLAISTDTQYF
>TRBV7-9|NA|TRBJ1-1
CASSFSGAGTEAFF
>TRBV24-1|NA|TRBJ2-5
CATSGSQGHETQYF
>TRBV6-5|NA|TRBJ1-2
CASSSPELGYTF
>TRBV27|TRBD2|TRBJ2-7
CASSLLAGKTYEQYF
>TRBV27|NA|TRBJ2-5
CASSLSALPGETQYF
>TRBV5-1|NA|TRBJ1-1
CASSLAGFRETLLNTEAFF
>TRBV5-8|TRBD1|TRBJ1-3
CASSGATGGYSGNTIYF
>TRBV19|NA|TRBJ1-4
CASTELTGGNEKLFF
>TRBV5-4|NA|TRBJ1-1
CASSRGGGGEAFF
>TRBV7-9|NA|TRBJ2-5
CASSLSLETQYF
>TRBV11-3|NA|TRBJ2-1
CASSLDGRGQRSSYNEQFF
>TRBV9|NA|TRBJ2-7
CASSGSYRVYEQYF
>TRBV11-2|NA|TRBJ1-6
CASSLTGGYNSPLHF
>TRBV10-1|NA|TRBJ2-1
CASSDETGSYNEQFF
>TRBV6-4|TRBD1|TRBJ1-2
CASSGSAGGLGYGYTF
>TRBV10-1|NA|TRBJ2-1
CASSESPDNEQFF
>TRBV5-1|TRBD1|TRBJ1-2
CASSKTGTGGDYGYTF
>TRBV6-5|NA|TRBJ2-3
CASSYSVALEGDTQYF
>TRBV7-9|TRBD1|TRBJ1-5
CASSAGTESQPQHF